A single sample is the source of the 18 T cell receptor beta chains below, sequenced in a study of OX40 agonist ivuxolimab in advanced cancers. The repertoire was sequenced with immunoSEQ multiplex PCR; TCRdb's copy has only in-frame clones and lacks some. The table records about 150,000 clones, about 92% of them present only once. This material consisted of CD4+ or CD8+ T cells sorted from blood, taken in a trial of the OX40 agonist ivuxolimab. All receptors come from an adult with an advanced solid tumor such as melanoma, head and neck, liver or kidney cancer.

This rearrangement joins TRBV9 to TRBJ2-3, with 8 bases aligning to TRBD2. V trimming: 0 bases; J trimming: 6 bases; junction bases outside the gene matches: 15. CDR3 length equals 18 residues. In germline, CDR1 is SGDLS, CDR2 YYNGEE. The DNA for the CDR3 is TGTGCCAGCAGCGTAGCCCCGGTAGGCTTAGCGGGGTCGGATACGCAGTATTTT. Protein product: CASSVAPVGLAGSDTQYF. Using reference TRBV9 and TRBJ2-3 for the parts outside the CDR3, the full variable domain is DSGVTQTPKHLITATGQRVTLRCSPRSGDLSVYWYQQSLDQGLQFLIQYYNGEERAKGNILERFSAQQFPDLHSELNLSSLELGDSALYFCASSVAPVGLAGSDTQYFGPGTRLTVL.

The chain joins TRBV9 to TRBJ2-1, with 8 bases fitting TRBD1. Germline V gives CDR1 SGDLS, CDR2 YYNGEE. The CDR3 has 19 amino acids. V shed 0 bases, J shed 7 bases, and the junction held 18 bases outside the gene matches. CDR3 DNA: TGTGCCAGCAGCGTAGGTAGCCATCTCCAGGGGGCGCAGGGAAATGAGCAGTTCTTC. This codes for CASSVGSHLQGAQGNEQFF.

The chain has TRBV5-1 and TRBJ2-2; tentatively, D is TRBD1 (5 bases). V was clipped by 1 base and J by 6 bases, with 16 bases between them. The CDR3 is made up of 16 amino acids. Germline CDR1 and CDR2: SGHRS and YFSETQ. The chain's CDR3 is CASSLRFQGLSGELFF. The CDR3 DNA is TGCGCCAGCAGCTTGAGGTTTCAGGGTCTATCCGGGGAGCTGTTTTTT.

This clone was recorded once. The rearrangement uses TRBV15 and TRBJ1-4; D may be TRBD1 (5 bases). V was trimmed by 1 base and J by 8 bases, leaving 14 bases between them. The CDR3 loop spans 15 amino acids. Germline values: CDR1 LNHNV, CDR2 YYDKDF (reference sequence). The CDR3 reads CATSRGHDSSEKLFF. The DNA for the CDR3 is TGTGCCACCAGCAGAGGCCACGACAGTTCGGAAAAACTGTTTTTT. The full variable domain, with the rest looked up from reference TRBV15 and TRBJ1-4, is DAMVIQNPRYQVTQFGKPVTLSCSQTLNHNVMYWYQQKSSQAPKLLFHYYDKDFNNEADTPDNFQSRRPNTSFCFLDIRSPGLGDTAMYLCATSRGHDSSEKLFFGSGTQLSVL.

This chain uses TRBV7-9 with TRBJ1-1; D remains unclear. V was pared by 2 bases and J by 0 bases, with 4 bases between. There are 13 residues in the CDR3. Germline-derived CDR1 and CDR2 are SEHNR and FQNEAQ (reference sequence). This CDR3 reads CASSLILNTEAFF. In nucleotides, the CDR3 is TGTGCCAGCAGCTTAATATTGAACACTGAAGCTTTCTTT. The variable domain in full, with the rest retrieved from reference TRBV7-9 and TRBJ1-1, is DTGVSQNPRHKITKRGQNVTFRCDPISEHNRLYWYRQTLGQGPEFLTYFQNEAQLEKSRLLSDRFSAERPKGSFSTLEIQRTEQGDSAMYLCASSLILNTEAFFGQGTRLTVV.

For this clone: The same CDR3 also results from other DNA sequences found in this sample. V gene TRBV6-6 combines with J gene TRBJ1-2; D remains ambiguous. The ends were cut back, 2 bases at V and 2 bases at J, with 6 bases in the middle. This CDR3 spans 13 amino acids. The germline V gene has CDR1 MNHNY and CDR2 SVGAGI (reference sequence). CDR3 region: CASSYTANYGYTF. As DNA, the CDR3 is TGTGCCAGCAGTTACACAGCGAACTATGGCTACACCTTC.

The genes are TRBV5-1 and TRBJ1-2, with 9 bases identical to TRBD1. Germline V gives CDR1 SGHRS, CDR2 YFSETQ. Trimming removed 3 bases from V and 5 bases from J; junction bases left unmatched: 5. The CDR3 contains 14 residues. For the CDR3, the DNA is TGCGCCAGCAGCTCGGGGGGACAGGGATATGGCTACACCTTC. The encoded protein is CASSSGGQGYGYTF.

The chain links TRBV27 to TRBJ1-6, with D perhaps TRBD1 (5 bases). CDR3 length: 16 amino acids. The germline CDR1 and CDR2 sequences are MNHEY and SMNVEV (reference sequence). Trimming cost V 6 bases and J 4 bases, with 16 bases left between them. The CDR3 nucleotides read TGTGCCAGCAGGTCGAAGGGTGGGGGATATAATTCACCCCTCCACTTT. Encoded protein: CASRSKGGGYNSPLHF.

The chain couples TRBV5-1 to TRBJ2-3; D uncertain. Germline V gene data show CDR1 as SGHRS and CDR2 as YFSETQ. V dropped 6 bases and J dropped 9 bases, with 20 bases sitting between them. This CDR3 is 14 amino acids long. The CDR3 region is CASNPLRSADTQYF. CDR3 nucleotide sequence: TGCGCCAGCAACCCCCTGAGGTCGGCTGACACGCAGTATTTT. The complete variable domain, with remaining parts taken from reference TRBV5-1 and TRBJ2-3, reads KAGVTQTPRYLIKTRGQQVTLSCSPISGHRSVSWYQQTPGQGLQFLFEYFSETQRNKGNFPGRFSGRQFSNSRSEMNVSTLELGDSALYLCASNPLRSADTQYFGPGTRLTVL.

The chain joins TRBV14 to TRBJ2-6; D possibly corresponds to TRBD1 (6 bases). Germline-derived CDR1 and CDR2 are SGHDN and FVKESK. CDR3 length: 19 amino acids. V lost 4 bases and J 2 bases, leaving 21 bases between the germline ends. CDR3 bases: TGTGCCAGCAGCCCGTACAGGGTATCAAATTTCCCTGGGGCCAACGTCCTGACTTTC. It specifies CASSPYRVSNFPGANVLTF.

The chain uses TRBV27 and TRBJ1-2; 11 bases agree with TRBD1. Germline V gene lookup returns CDR1 MNHEY and CDR2 SMNVEV (reference sequence). This CDR3 is built from 19 residues. The V segment lost 2 bases and the J segment 5 bases; nucleotides outside the gene matches: 16. The CDR3 sequence is CASSLIRRTGGASGYGYTF. The CDR3 DNA is TGTGCCAGCAGTTTAATCCGGAGGACAGGGGGCGCCTCAGGGTATGGCTACACCTTC.

Concerning this clone itself: Other DNA sequences of this sample code for an identical CDR3. The genes are TRBV7-2 and TRBJ1-5; D ambiguous. The CDR3 has 13 amino acids. CDR1 is SGHTA and CDR2 is FQGNSA in the germline V gene. V shed 1 base and J shed 2 bases, with 3 bases lying between them. The CDR3 DNA reads TGTGCCAGCAGCTTAGTGGGCAATCAGCCCCAGCATTTT. Amino acid sequence: CASSLVGNQPQHF.

The chain is built from TRBV15 and TRBJ2-5, with D tentatively TRBD2 (6 bases). Trimming stripped 5 bases from V and 5 bases from J, with 15 bases between. The germline V gene has CDR1 LNHNV and CDR2 YYDKDF (reference sequence). CDR3 length: 14 residues. CDR3 residues: CATSARGIGETQYF. The CDR3 bases are TGTGCCACCAGCGCGCGCGGGATTGGGGAGACCCAGTACTTC.

This chain uses TRBV6-5 with TRBJ2-2, with D hard to call. Trimming removed 1 base from V and 1 base from J, with 4 bases in between. The CDR3 sequence is 14 residues long. Germline CDR1 MNHEY, CDR2 SVGAGI. The chain's CDR3 is CASSYWRNTGELFF. CDR3 sequence (DNA): TGTGCCAGCAGTTACTGGAGGAACACCGGGGAGCTGTTTTTT.

CDR3 sequence reads: CASSLGAPGQLVGEKLFF. CDR3 sequence (DNA): TGCGCCAGCAGCTTGGGGGCCCCTGGACAGTTGGTGGGCGAAAAACTGTTTTTT. V and J are TRBV5-1 and TRBJ1-4; D possibly corresponds to TRBD1 (6 bases). With 0 bases removed from V and 8 bases from J, the gap between germline ends came to 23 bases. This CDR3 region has 18 residues. The germline V gene encodes CDR1 SGHRS and CDR2 YFSETQ.

V and J are TRBV5-4 and TRBJ1-2, with TRBD1 matching 7 bases. The CDR3 has 15 residues. Germline V lookup: CDR1 SGHNT, CDR2 YYREEE (reference sequence). The V gene end was trimmed by 4 bases and the J gene end by 1 base; junction bases not matched to a gene: 7. The CDR3 here is CASSQEGDSNYGYTF. For the CDR3, the DNA is TGTGCCAGCAGCCAAGAAGGGGACAGTAACTATGGCTACACCTTC.

The chain has TRBV5-5 and TRBJ1-1, with 7 bases matching TRBD1. Germline V gives CDR1 SGHKS, CDR2 YYEKEE (reference sequence). The junction had 6 bases not matched to a gene; V was cut back by 2 bases and J by 5 bases. This CDR3 region has 14 residues. The CDR3 is CASSLGNRGTEAFF. CDR3 DNA: TGTGCCAGCAGCTTAGGGAACAGGGGTACTGAAGCTTTCTTT.

The CDR3: CASSPTVGSGWGLSTEAFF. Here the CDR3 DNA reads TGTGCCAGCTCACCCACAGTTGGGTCTGGGTGGGGGTTGAGCACTGAAGCTTTCTTT. The rearrangement links TRBV18 to TRBJ1-1; D is perhaps TRBD1 (5 bases). The germline CDR1 and CDR2 sequences are KGHSH and LQKENI. Trimming left V 3 bases short and J 4 bases short, with 27 bases between. The CDR3 spans 19 residues.